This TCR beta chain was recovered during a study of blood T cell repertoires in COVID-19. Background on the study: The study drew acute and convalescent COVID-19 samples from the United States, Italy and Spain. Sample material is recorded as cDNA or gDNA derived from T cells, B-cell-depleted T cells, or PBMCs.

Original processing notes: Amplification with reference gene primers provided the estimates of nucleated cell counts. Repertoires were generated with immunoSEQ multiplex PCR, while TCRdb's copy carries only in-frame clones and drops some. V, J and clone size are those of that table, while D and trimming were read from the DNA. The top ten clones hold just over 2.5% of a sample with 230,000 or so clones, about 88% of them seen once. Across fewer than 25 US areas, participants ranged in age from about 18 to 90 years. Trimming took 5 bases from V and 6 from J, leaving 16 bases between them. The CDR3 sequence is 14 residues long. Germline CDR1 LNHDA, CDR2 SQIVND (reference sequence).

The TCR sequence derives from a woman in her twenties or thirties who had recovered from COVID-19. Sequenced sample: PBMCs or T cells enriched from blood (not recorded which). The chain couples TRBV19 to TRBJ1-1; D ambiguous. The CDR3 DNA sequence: TGTGCCAGTAGTGGGTTTCAGGCAGAGTCTGAAGCTTTCTTT. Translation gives CASSGFQAESEAFF.